This T cell receptor (beta chain) was identified during a study of Graves' ophthalmopathy and Graves' hyperthyroidism (dated by TCRdb to 2016 to 2018). General notes on the study: Peripheral blood was collected before any treatment was given, at the time of initial diagnosis. The study used signatures of the TCR beta repertoire to tell Graves' ophthalmopathy apart from Graves' hyperthyroidism and to predict which patients would progress to ophthalmopathy. In total, 135 blood samples were TCR-sequenced: around 42 ophthalmopathy, about 75 hyperthyroidism and approximately 17 hyperthyroidism-to-ophthalmopathy patients. To explore V-J signatures that distinguish ophthalmopathy from hyperthyroidism, a discovery set of about a hundred patients was enrolled, made up of roughly 41 with ophthalmopathy and around 57 with stable hyperthyroidism. For independent validation, a separate cohort was made up of some 19 hyperthyroidism patients plus 17 patients who later progressed from hyperthyroidism to ophthalmopathy. In roughly 6 hyperthyroidism patients, T-cell repertoires of thyroid tissue and blood were compared. Once sampling was done, hyperthyroidism patients were given methimazole at a starting dose of 30 mg daily, while ophthalmopathy patients were given high-dose intravenous methylprednisolone. The approximately 100 discovery patients were randomly split 7:3 into training and test sets. Findings and caveats that apply to the study as a whole: In cross-validation, the 13-signature model distinguished ophthalmopathy from stable hyperthyroidism with nearly 90% sensitivity and around 81% specificity, while in the test set the corresponding values were approximately 80% and 75%. In validation, the model predicted ophthalmopathy progression with about 64% sensitivity and about 73% specificity; some twelve predicted patients were CT-confirmed with GO in a median of about 7.1 months. Sample size was not predetermined statistically, and investigators were not blinded to group allocation. Most expanded thyroid clonotypes with a frequency above 0.001 also appeared in blood, which suggests that blood repertoires may reflect the immune response in the thyroid.

For repertoire sequencing, the TCR beta CDR3 regions were amplified from RNA transcripts. HTBI primers and the Qiagen OneStep RT-PCR kit were used in a first-round RT-PCR, which was followed by a second-round multiplex PCR, size selection and purification. Libraries were sequenced paired-end with 100 bp reads on an Illumina HiSeq2000. As for the original processing: SOAPnuke was used for read processing, and reads with adapters, uncalled bases, a mean Phred below 15, or no exact constant-primer or identifier match were discarded. High-quality paired reads were merged with COPE v1.2.5. Each unique nucleotide sequence was treated as a clonotype, and MiTCR v1.1 was used to align the clonotypes to the IMGT TRB V, D and J references. The analysis was limited to V-J combinations with a frequency above 0.0001, which together covered 98% to 99.2% of repertoires. For each V-J combination, a TCR clonal expansion and chaos score was defined as F50 clonal expansion divided by the chaos observed in the TCRdist matrix. Welch's t-statistics and random forest were used to reduce features to 13 V-J combinations, which were fed into a naive Bayes classifier. Thyroid-blood repertoire similarity was quantified with the Morisita-Horn index. TCRdb applied fastp at Q25 and MiXCR to the public reads, then kept only in-frame beta chains. CDR3 protein sequences are deduplicated, and each keeps its most common genes and DNA. TCRdb, not the original authors, processed these V and J calls. Within this sample are about 500,000 distinct CDR3 sequences, with 13% to 15% of them counted one time only. Roughly 10% of the sample is in the top ten clones.

This clonotype showed up many times. What antigen it recognizes has not been identified. No per-base quality is available; no much larger clone lies one base away. Ophthalmopathy patients were characterized by moderately to severely active disease, a Clinical Activity Score of at least 3, a NOSPECS grade of at least 4, and a disease duration under 3 months. Patients with other autoimmune diseases, uncontrolled infections, pregnancy or lactation were excluded from the study. Clinical symptoms, serum thyroxine, TRAb, thyroid ultrasound and orbital computed tomography were used for diagnosis. Using Ficoll-Paque density gradient centrifugation, PBMCs were isolated from approximately 11 ml of fresh peripheral blood. Total RNA was extracted using Trizol reagent, and RNA quality was checked on an Agilent 2100 Bioanalyzer. This sequence originates from a woman between 25 and 40 years old with Graves' ophthalmopathy. Donor details come from another sample of the same person, matched by shared clones. Material for sequencing was blood.

This receptor carries the CDR3 CASRPSPEEAFF. The DNA sequence is as follows: TGTGCCAGCAGACCTTCGCCCGAGGAAGCTTTCTTT. The V and J segments used are TRBV28 and TRBJ1-1; no D gene call is confident. Cut back by 6 bases and 8 bases, the V and J ends lie 13 bases apart. As encoded in the germline V gene, CDR1 is MDHEN while CDR2 is SYDVKM. The CDR3, from cysteine to phenylalanine, totals 12 residues. Only CDR3 DNA remains: 36 bases, in frame from the first base. Supplemented by the reference TRBV28 and TRBJ1-1 proteins around the CDR3, the complete variable domain is DVKVTQSSRYLVKRTGEKVFLECVQDMDHENMFWYRQDPGLGLRLIYFSYDVKMKEKGDIPEGYSVSREKKERFSLILESASTNQTSMYLCASRPSPEEAFFGQGTRLTVV.